This T cell receptor beta chain was sequenced for a study of long-term antiretroviral therapy in people with HIV. Researchers ran immunoSEQ v3.0 at survey level. Here immunoSEQ multiplex PCR was the method, and the copy in TCRdb shows in-frame clones only, minus some. The sample has some 18,000 clones, around 84% seen once. Study-wide results and caveats: Controls showed broader CDR3 length ranges than did the HIV repertoires.

The germline V gene has CDR1 WSHSY and CDR2 SAAADI. The CDR3 sequence is 14 residues long. Trimming shortened V by 8 bases and J by 6 bases, and 17 bases separated the two germline ends. About this clone itself: Its target is not known.

This chain links TRBV10-2 with TRBJ1-5; D is ambiguous. This clonotype originated in a man aged 18 to 35 with HIV. This specimen consisted of unsorted PBMCs, obtained 0.1 years before starting antiretroviral therapy. The CDR3 is CASQARQNGQPQHF. Here the CDR3 DNA reads TGCGCCAGCCAGGCGCGTCAAAACGGTCAGCCCCAGCATTTT.